This T cell receptor (beta chain) was sequenced in a study of cytomegalovirus exposure and HLA in healthy donors (dated by TCRdb to the late 2010s). Broadly, across the study: An earlier analysis of approximately 640 of the donors reported 250 to 300 Gb of sequence data and approximately 110 million unique TCR beta sequences from approximately 180 million T cells. To predict cytomegalovirus infection status, the study brought together high-throughput TCR immunosequencing, statistical association of individual TCRs with disease status, and machine learning. A later analysis re-analyzed previously published TCR beta repertoires from 666 donors and added high-resolution HLA genotyping to study TCR occurrence patterns. Rather than using new phenotypic data, the later analysis identified candidate immune exposures from TCR beta sequences and from how often those sequences occurred across donors. The T cell repertoires of some 700 subjects were profiled by immunosequencing and related to cytomegalovirus serostatus. HLA typing covered class I and class II loci at four-digit resolution. Donor age, sex, ethnicity and CMV serostatus were compiled together with the repertoire data. Typing coverage varied by locus: roughly 629-640 donors for A, B, C, DRB1 and DQB1; about 520 for DQA1; about 570 for DPA1; under 490 for DPB1. A handful of DR-DQ haplotypes were handled as single units for association and clustering because linkage in the cohort was strong. The aim of the study was to test whether cataloging public T cell receptors could identify signatures of past pathogen exposure. Roughly 300 gigabases of sequencing data and tens of millions of unique TCR sequences were included in an early release covering about 600 HLA-typed donors. Of the roughly 400 genotyped donors, approximately 83% fell in the genetic ancestry cluster associated with self-reported Caucasian donors. To decide whether each TCR beta V gene segment behaved as functional or pseudogenic, an earlier analysis of approximately 600 of the donors relied on high-throughput TCR beta sequencing. Every discovery cohort repertoire had been produced on one sequencing platform. In a later genetic analysis, genome-wide SNP genotypes for about 55% of the roughly 700 donors were used, and that subset was treated as a discovery cohort. Among 398 genotyped donors of the cohort, an average of about 220,000 unique TCR beta nucleotide sequences was sequenced per donor, of which about 19% were non-productive. Besides the first cohort of approximately 670 subjects, a separate validation cohort made up of 120 different subjects was used.

Summary of the overall study and its limitations: Most TCR sequences were observed very rarely across donors, whereas some public TCRs were present in many individuals. A further reported finding was that TCR beta sequences accurately predicted the HLA-A and HLA-B alleles for most subjects in the first cohort. Several of the top co-occurrence clusters appeared to be linked to parvovirus B19, influenza, CMV and Epstein-Barr virus, according to a later analysis. Presence/absence analyses assumed roughly uniform sequencing depth across donors, an assumption that may not hold. In both the original and validation cohorts, the classifier was reported to diagnose cytomegalovirus status with high specificity and sensitivity. Because counts were too low, about 15 rarely observed V segments, including chromosome 9 orphons, were left out of the earlier analysis of 587 of the donors. An earlier analysis of approximately 530 of the donors showed that most TCR beta V segments appeared in productive rearrangements either about 87% or about 30% of the time, which broadly matched IMGT annotations. A cluster of highly shared sequence variants was judged likely to represent a technical artifact of the sequencing pipeline. Linkage disequilibrium might explain the correlated functional status among segregating V segments, but an unknown experimental factor could not be ruled out. The only immune exposure information available for the cohort was CMV serostatus. In a later analysis, the rate of TCR association differed among HLA loci, with DRB1 alleles having the most associated TCRs and HLA-C alleles having the fewest. In a later analysis, some 17,000 TCR beta sequences were associated with specific HLA alleles at a false discovery rate of 0.05. Compared with the approximately 720-donor mean, donors in an Asian-associated ancestry cluster had fewer N-insertions in productive TCRs, according to a later genetic analysis. In vitro tests confirmed that three of the cytomegalovirus-associated TCR beta chains recognize cytomegalovirus antigens. An association between a missense DCLRE1C variant and V-gene and J-gene trimming of TCR beta chains was found in a later genetic analysis and replicated in an independent cohort. In a later analysis, HLA-associated TCR beta chains were found to be more clonally expanded and to have lower generation probabilities than equally common non-associated chains. Strong co-occurrence of HLA alleles, especially DR and DQ, made assigning TCR associations to individual alleles difficult. The authors suggested that the approach could potentially be generalized to other disease states and immunological phenotypes. In this cohort, only TCR beta chains were sequenced, and detectable features were limited by the absence of alpha or paired-chain data. According to a later analysis, most CMV-associated TCR beta chains appeared to be HLA-restricted, and the HLA associations seemed to be driven largely by CMV exposure. A total of 150 to 200 TCR beta chains were listed by the study as associated with cytomegalovirus. HLA typing was unavailable for some donors at each locus, so association tests used only the typed subset. Because the 87-base-pair reads could not distinguish some IMGT-functional V segments, including TRBV6-2 and TRBV6-3, those segments were excluded.

Reading the germline V gene (reference sequence) gives CDR1 LNHNV and CDR2 YYDKDF. Inclusive of the bounding cysteine and phenylalanine, the CDR3 is 15 residues long. Solely the CDR3 DNA is kept, with 45 bases framed from the first base. The junction shows trimming of 8 bases on V and 0 bases on J, plus 16 bases between the germline ends. As to this clone: Its recognized antigen is unknown. Base qualities are not recorded, but no much larger clone differs from it by a single base.

The cohort consisted of some 730 healthy bone marrow donors. All cohort members were sampled while nominally healthy, although unrecorded immune exposures were likely present. The donor was CMV seropositive and belonged to the group of about 290 seropositive cohort members. A peripheral blood sample was collected from each donor, and TCR beta sequencing was performed on peripheral blood mononuclear cells. Genomic DNA was extracted from the blood cell samples with the Qiagen DNeasy Blood Extraction Kit. Library prep was done by the immunoSEQ multiplex PCR assay. For the multiplex PCR, a mixture combining 60 forward primers for TCR Vbeta segments and 13 reverse primers for TCR Jbeta segments was used. A multiplex PCR assay on genomic DNA amplified the CDR3 region of rearranged TCR beta genes. The amplified TCR beta libraries were sequenced on the Illumina HiSeq System as 87-base-pair reads. The source study handled its data this way. A later analysis tallied 75 million to 85 million unique TCR beta chains across the 700 or so repertoires, and approximately 12 million of those chains were shared by two or more donors. To remove PCR and sequencing errors, raw reads were error-corrected and collapsed into unique sequences using a nearest-neighbor algorithm that merged closely related sequences. CDR3 sequences were aligned to IMGT reference sequences to assign V, D and J gene segments. Each retained sequence needed at least a six-nucleotide match to both a V gene segment and a J gene segment. Rearrangements were classified as productive when the CDR3 lacked stop codons and remained in frame with V and J, and all other rearrangements were classified as non-productive. CDR3 was defined by IMGT convention, running from the second conserved V-encoded cysteine to the conserved J-encoded phenylalanine. The earlier analysis of 587 of the donors excluded sequences that lacked an unambiguous match to a single V gene segment. An earlier analysis of 587 of the donors called V segments functional above 56.7% productive rearrangements and segregating when the between-donor standard deviation exceeded 5%. A statistical classification framework was built to diagnose cytomegalovirus status from the catalog of TCR beta chain sequences. In a later analysis, V and J genes were assigned by comparing TCR nucleotide sequences against IMGT/GENE-DB human TR gene sequences. In a later analysis, CDR3 sequences and most-parsimonious VDJ recombination scenarios were assigned using the TCRdist pipeline. A later analysis defined each TCR beta chain by its CDR3 amino acid sequence plus V-gene family, and excluded reads lacking a unique V-gene family. A later analysis removed 592 highly shared, low-generation-probability nucleotide sequences to deal with suspected cross-contamination and a sequencing artifact. In a later analysis, a clonal expansion index was calculated for each public chain from normalized within-repertoire ranks of inferred template counts. A later analysis computed generation probabilities with a VDJ recombination model fitted to out-of-frame rearrangements, and checked the results against IGoR. In a later analysis, TCR-TCR, TCR-HLA and TCR-CMV co-occurrence was scored with hypergeometric tests, and a repertoire-size bias correction was applied to TCR pairs. In a later analysis, false discovery rates were estimated by permuting HLA or CMV assignments 20 times. In a later analysis, co-occurring TCRs were grouped using DBSCAN, and TCRdist sequence similarity was added for clustering within HLA-allele-positive subsets. For co-occurrence clustering, repertoires with fewer than 30,000 or more than 120,000 public chains were excluded, along with five repertoires with anomalous nucleotide sharing. TCRdb holds this immuneACCESS table with in-frame rearrangements only. Some clones are missing; in checked studies, unresolved V genes explain under half, and the rest has no known cause. Clone size and V and J calls were adopted from that table, with D and trimming inferred from the DNA. This sample is represented by over 100,000 clones; about 74% of them were singletons. The ten largest clones capture 6.6% of the sample.

In this chain, TRBV15 is recombined with TRBJ2-5; D gene: possibly TRBD2, on 5 matching bases. Source material: PBMCs. The source of this sequence is a man aged 40-49 years in good health and CMV-seropositive. The sequence in DNA is TGTGCCACCTCAGAGGGCAGTGGCCACCAAGAGACCCAGTACTTC. It translates as CATSEGSGHQETQYF.